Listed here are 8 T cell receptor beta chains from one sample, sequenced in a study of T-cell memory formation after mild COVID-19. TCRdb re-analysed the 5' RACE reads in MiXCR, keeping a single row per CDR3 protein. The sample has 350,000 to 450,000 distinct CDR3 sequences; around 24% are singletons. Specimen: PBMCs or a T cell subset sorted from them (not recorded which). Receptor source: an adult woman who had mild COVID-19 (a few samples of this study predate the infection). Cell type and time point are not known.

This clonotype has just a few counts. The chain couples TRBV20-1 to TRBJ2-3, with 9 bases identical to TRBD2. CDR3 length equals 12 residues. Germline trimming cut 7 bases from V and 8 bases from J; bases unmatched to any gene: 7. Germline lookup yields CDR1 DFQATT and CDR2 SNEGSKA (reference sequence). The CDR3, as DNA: TGCAGTGGGAGCGGGGGGCCGGGTACGCAGTATTTT. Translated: CSGSGGPGTQYF.

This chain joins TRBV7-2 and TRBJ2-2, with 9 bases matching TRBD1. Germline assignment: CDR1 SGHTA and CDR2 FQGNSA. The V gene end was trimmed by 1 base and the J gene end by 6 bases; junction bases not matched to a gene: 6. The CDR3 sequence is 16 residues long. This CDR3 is CASSLVGQGRAGELFF. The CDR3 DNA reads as TGTGCCAGCAGCTTAGTGGGACAGGGAAGGGCCGGGGAGCTGTTTTTT.

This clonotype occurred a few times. The CDR3 is CASSSSRLAGGGNEQFF. The CDR3 DNA reads as TGTGCCAGCAGCTCCTCCCGGCTAGCGGGAGGAGGCAATGAGCAGTTCTTC. J is TRBJ2-1 and V is TRBV7-8; 11 bases fit TRBD2. The CDR3 loop spans 17 amino acids. CDR1 and CDR2 (germline): SGHVS, FQNEAQ. Trimming at V came to 4 bases and at J to 6 bases, leaving 11 bases not matched to a gene.

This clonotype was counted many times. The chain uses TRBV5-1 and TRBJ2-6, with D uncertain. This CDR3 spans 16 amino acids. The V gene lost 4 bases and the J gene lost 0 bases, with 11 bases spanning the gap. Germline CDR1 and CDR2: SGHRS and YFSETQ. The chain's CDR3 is CASSVPQSSGANVLTF. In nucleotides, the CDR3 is TGCGCCAGCAGCGTCCCCCAGAGCTCTGGGGCCAACGTCCTGACTTTC.

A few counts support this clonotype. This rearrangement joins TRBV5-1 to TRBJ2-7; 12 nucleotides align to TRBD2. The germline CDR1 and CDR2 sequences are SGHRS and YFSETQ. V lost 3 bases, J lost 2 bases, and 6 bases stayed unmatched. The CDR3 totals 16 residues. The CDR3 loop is CASSSRLAGETYEQYF. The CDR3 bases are TGCGCCAGCAGCTCTCGACTAGCGGGGGAAACCTACGAGCAGTACTTC.

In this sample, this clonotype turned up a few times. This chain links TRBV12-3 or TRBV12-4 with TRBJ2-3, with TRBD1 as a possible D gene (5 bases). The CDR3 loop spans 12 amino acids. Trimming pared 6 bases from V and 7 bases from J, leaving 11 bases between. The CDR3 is CASSEGANTQYF. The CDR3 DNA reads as TGTGCCAGCAGCGAAGGGGCAAATACGCAGTATTTT.

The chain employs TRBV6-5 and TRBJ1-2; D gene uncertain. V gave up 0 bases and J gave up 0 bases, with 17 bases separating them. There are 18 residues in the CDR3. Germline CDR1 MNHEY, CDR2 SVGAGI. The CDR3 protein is CASSYSWLRAGANYGYTF. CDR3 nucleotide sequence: TGTGCCAGCAGTTACTCGTGGCTGAGGGCAGGAGCTAACTATGGCTACACCTTC.

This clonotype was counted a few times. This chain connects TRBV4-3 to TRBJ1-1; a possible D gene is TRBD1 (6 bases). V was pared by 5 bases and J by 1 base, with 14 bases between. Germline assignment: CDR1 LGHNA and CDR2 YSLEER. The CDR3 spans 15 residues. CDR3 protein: CASSSHRGQNTEAFF. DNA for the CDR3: TGCGCCAGCAGCTCACACCGGGGGCAGAACACTGAAGCTTTCTTT.